This T cell receptor beta chain originates from a study of T-cell reconstitution after alpha-beta-depleted transplantation in children. Broader study findings: In some patients, recipient T cells and intrathymic progenitors surviving conditioning explained high day-60 diversity. After one year, T-cell counts and TCRbeta diversity mostly came from new T cells.

Preparation of the TCRbeta library was carried out with unique molecular identifiers. TCRdb used MiXCR to reprocess the PCR reads, holding one entry per CDR3 protein. The sample carries under 850,000 distinct CDR3 sequences, around 14% recorded once. This clonotype was counted a few times. Its antigen is unknown. A read error may explain this, as a much larger clone is one base away. The junction had 1 base not matched to a gene; V was cut back by 4 bases and J by 7 bases. Germline loops: CDR1 SGHTA, CDR2 FQGNSA. CDR3 length equals 13 residues. This chain connects TRBV7-2 to TRBJ2-1, with 10 bases identical to TRBD2. The source is a girl aged 2-15 years with congenital amegakaryocytic thrombocytopenia, due to receive a stem cell transplant. The material was PBMCs, obtained before TCRalphabeta/CD19-depleted stem cell transplant. CDR3 sequence reads: CASSSGLANEQFF. CDR3 DNA sequence: TGTGCCAGCAGCTCGGGACTAGCGAATGAGCAGTTCTTC.